Listed here is a single T cell receptor beta chain. Its antigen is undetermined. This entry comes from a study of OX40 agonist ivuxolimab in advanced cancers. General study findings and limits: Still undetermined is the antigen specificity of the expanded peripheral T cells. At 0.1 to 3.0 mg/kg and by week 6, CD4+ and CD8+ T cells in the blood had expanded clonally. In a subset of nonresponders, normalized T-cell clonal expansion was also low.

The CDR3 contains 12 residues. Trimming cost V 0 bases and J 6 bases, with 6 bases left between them. The germline CDR1 and CDR2 sequences are LGHNA and YNFKEQ. This table comes from immunoSEQ multiplex PCR, and its TCRdb copy is limited to in-frame clones, with some not included. The table shows fewer than 80,000 clones, with roughly 88% occurring only once. The V gene is TRBV4-2, the J gene TRBJ2-7; D unresolved. The specimen comprised CD4+ or CD8+ T cells sorted from blood, sampled in a trial of the OX40 agonist ivuxolimab. The sequence was obtained from an adult with an advanced solid tumor such as melanoma, head and neck, liver or kidney cancer. The DNA for the CDR3 is TGTGCCAGCAGCCAAGAGGGCGGCGAGCAGTACTTC. This gives the protein CASSQEGGEQYF.